This TCR beta chain comes out of a study of blood T cell repertoires in COVID-19. In the study overall: The study drew acute and convalescent COVID-19 samples from the United States, Italy and Spain. Sample material is recorded as cDNA or gDNA derived from T cells, B-cell-depleted T cells, or PBMCs.

Methods used by the authors: Estimates of nucleated cell counts were drawn from the amplification of reference gene primers. Measured with immunoSEQ multiplex PCR; TCRdb has only the in-frame clones, and not every one. The V and J calls and the clone size are those of that table, but D and trimming were determined from the DNA. The sample includes about 82,000 clones, about 78% seen only once; the top ten take 35% to 40%. The germline gives CDR1 MNHNY, CDR2 SVGAGI (reference sequence). With 0 bases clipped from V and 8 bases from J, the junction kept 8 bases outside the gene matches. CDR3 length equals 16 residues. The Seattle patients joined while their infection was active and were tracked longitudinally afterward.

The rearrangement uses TRBV6-6 and TRBJ2-2; 8 positions match TRBD1. This TCR came from a man aged 55 to 69 with COVID-19, enrolled during active disease. Sequencing was carried out using peripheral blood. CDR3 DNA: TGTGCCAGCAGTTACTCAAATACAGGGGGTAGGGGGGAGCTGTTTTTT. Residues: CASSYSNTGGRGELFF.